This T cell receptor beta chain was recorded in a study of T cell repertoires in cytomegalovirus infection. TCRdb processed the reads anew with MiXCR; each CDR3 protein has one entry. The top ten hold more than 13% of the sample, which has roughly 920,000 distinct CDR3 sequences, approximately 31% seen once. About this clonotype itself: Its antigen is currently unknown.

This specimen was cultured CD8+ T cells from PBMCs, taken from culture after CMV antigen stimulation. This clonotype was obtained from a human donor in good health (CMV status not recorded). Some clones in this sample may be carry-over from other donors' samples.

The CDR3 DNA sequence: TGCGCCAGCAGCACCGTATGGGAGGATGGCTACACCTTC. Translating gives CASSTVWEDGYTF. The rearrangement links TRBV5-1 to TRBJ1-2; D not resolved. The CDR3 is 13 residues long. Trimming shortened V by 4 bases and J by 6 bases, and 13 bases separated the two germline ends. The germline V gene encodes CDR1 SGHRS and CDR2 YFSETQ.